This T cell receptor (beta chain) was observed in a study of vaccination effects on CD4 cells after COVID-19. Viral peptide pool expansion of antigen-specific CD4+ T cells preceded sequencing in the ViraFEST assay. CD4+ T cell isolation took place after nine to eleven days of culture. Two doses of BNT162b2 or mRNA-1273 vaccine were administered to participants. Germline V gene data show CDR1 as MNHNS and CDR2 as SASEGT. The CDR3 totals 14 residues. V lost 5 bases and J lost 8; bases outside the gene matches: 7. This clone was observed a handful of times. Its specificity is not known. Libraries were prepared by immunoSEQ multiplex PCR; TCRdb keeps only in-frame clonotypes and omits some of them. This table holds tens of thousands of clones, around 77% found once.

The material was CD4+ T cells from PBMCs cultured with HCoV-OC43 spike peptides, obtained after COVID-19 vaccination. Subset in this sample: HCoV-OC43 spike overlapping peptide pool stimulation. The rearrangement joins TRBV6-1 to TRBJ1-2; 11 bases line up with TRBD1. This receptor was taken from a human donor who received a COVID-19 vaccine. CDR3 DNA sequence: TGTGCCAGCAGTTCCCTGGACAGGGGGCAAGGCTACACCTTC. It encodes CASSSLDRGQGYTF.